This entry lists 7 T cell receptor beta chains sequenced from one sample in a study of cytotoxic CD8 clonotypes in ibrutinib-treated CLL. The table came from immunoSEQ multiplex PCR; TCRdb's copy has only in-frame clones and leaves some out. The table includes some 310,000 clones, about 80% detected once. The sequenced sample was PBMCs, obtained before ibrutinib treatment. The receptor set was obtained from a human donor with chronic lymphocytic leukemia.

The V call is TRBV28, the J call TRBJ1-1, with D possibly matching TRBD1 (6 bases). There are 12 residues in the CDR3. Looked up from germline, CDR1 is MDHEN and CDR2 is SYDVKM. Trimming left V 6 bases short and J 9 bases short, with 14 bases between. The CDR3, as DNA: TGTGCCAGCAGAGGGACACGGGACAAAGCTTTCTTT. It yields the protein CASRGTRDKAFF.

V usage is TRBV19 and J usage is TRBJ1-2; D gene uncertain. This CDR3 is built from 12 residues. Trimming shortened V by 6 bases and J by 7 bases, and 12 bases separated the two germline ends. Per the germline V gene, CDR1 is LNHDA and CDR2 is SQIVND (reference sequence). CDR3 sequence reads: CASSPGLFGYTF. CDR3 nucleotides: TGTGCCAGTAGCCCCGGCCTTTTTGGCTACACCTTC. The full variable domain, with the rest looked up from reference TRBV19 and TRBJ1-2, is DGGITQSPKYLFRKEGQNVTLSCEQNLNHDAMYWYRQDPGQGLRLIYYSQIVNDFQKGDIAEGYSVSREKKESFPLTVTSAQKNPTAFYLCASSPGLFGYTFGSGTRLTVV.

This chain's CDR3 is CASSLDGSRTDTQYF. Written as DNA, the CDR3 is TGTGCCAGCAGTTTAGACGGGTCCCGCACAGATACGCAGTATTTT. V and J are TRBV27 and TRBJ2-3; D remains ambiguous. CDR1 is MNHEY, CDR2 SMNVEV, per germline (reference sequence). V lost 2 bases and J lost 1, with 10 bases in between. The CDR3 has 15 amino acids.

The gene calls are TRBV6-1 and TRBJ1-5; no reliable D call. The V and J ends lost 7 bases and 3 bases respectively, with 10 bases between them. The germline V gene encodes CDR1 MNHNS and CDR2 SASEGT. The CDR3 contains 13 residues. The DNA of the CDR3 is TGTGCCAGCAATGATCAGATCAATCAGCCCCAGCATTTT. Its translation is CASNDQINQPQHF.

The J gene is TRBJ1-2, the V gene TRBV7-9; D uncertain. CDR3 length: 14 amino acids. V gave up 2 bases and J gave up 4 bases, with 11 bases separating them. The germline V gene encodes CDR1 SEHNR and CDR2 FQNEAQ (reference sequence). The CDR3 sequence: CASSLSTQSYGYTF. The CDR3 bases are TGTGCCAGCAGCTTAAGTACGCAGTCCTATGGCTACACCTTC.

The gene calls are TRBV9 and TRBJ2-1; D assignment may be TRBD1 or TRBD2 (7 bases each). Germline V gene sequence: CDR1 SGDLS, CDR2 YYNGEE. The CDR3 is made up of 17 amino acids. With 0 bases removed from V and 4 bases from J, the gap between germline ends came to 17 bases. CDR3 sequence (DNA): TGTGCCAGCAGCGTAGGACAGGGACTACGGAGGTACAATGAGCAGTTCTTC. It codes for CASSVGQGLRRYNEQFF.

J is TRBJ2-7 and V is TRBV28; 9 bases map to TRBD1. V dropped 6 bases and J dropped 3; count of bases not matched to a gene: 6. Germline assignment: CDR1 MDHEN and CDR2 SYDVKM. The CDR3 contains 14 residues. The CDR3 DNA reads as TGTGCCAGCAGGGGGACAGGGATTGTCTACGAGCAGTACTTC. Translation gives CASRGTGIVYEQYF.